A selection of T cell receptor beta chains follows, all from one sample in a study of blood T cells in healthy people across ages. TCRdb fed the 5' RACE reads into MiXCR, producing one record per CDR3 protein. Of around 1,000,000 distinct CDR3 sequences detected, around two fifths appear once; the ten largest clones hold around 14%. Sequenced sample: blood. The receptors stem from a man aged 18 to 35 in good health. Each CDR3 is given with its conserved first and last residue. A D gene is named only where the DNA matches it firmly.

cdr3_aa | j_call | v_call | d_call
CASSVGVRGSYNEQFF | TRBJ2-1 | TRBV9 | -
CSVTGGYNEQFF | TRBJ2-1 | TRBV20-1 | TRBD1
CAISEWSLSGNTIYF | TRBJ1-3 | TRBV10-3 | -
CASSLSQGPYEQYF | TRBJ2-7 | TRBV7-2 | -
CASSYSGRSNSPLHF | TRBJ1-6 | TRBV6-5 | -
CASRGFMSYEQYF | TRBJ2-7 | TRBV2 | -
CASWAGTGVDTQYF | TRBJ2-3 | TRBV25-1 | TRBD1
CASIVGRDYEQFF | TRBJ2-1 | TRBV7-9 | -
CASSLGTIPLDTDTQYF | TRBJ2-3 | TRBV7-9 | -
CASSLTTGLTQYF | TRBJ2-3 | TRBV14 | -
CASSLQGAISGANVLTF | TRBJ2-6 | TRBV5-1 | TRBD1
CASGETGMRAFF | TRBJ1-1 | TRBV12-5 | TRBD1
CASSLGTGRTANYGYTF | TRBJ1-2 | TRBV7-8 | -
CAINSGTGVSPLHF | TRBJ1-6 | TRBV10-3 | TRBD1
CASSQGKTGSSSPLHF | TRBJ1-6 | TRBV4-1 | TRBD1
CASSVTSGQGFYEQYF | TRBJ2-7 | TRBV9 | TRBD1
CASSPRGWGRTDTQYF | TRBJ2-3 | TRBV27 | -
CASSFLDSTDTQYF | TRBJ2-3 | TRBV7-9 | -
CASSSNPGQGIEKLFF | TRBJ1-4 | TRBV5-1 | TRBD1
CASSQDPTEEKLFF | TRBJ1-4 | TRBV4-1 | -
CASSRGLAGGNEQFF | TRBJ2-1 | TRBV4-1 | TRBD2
CASSWVRNNSPLHF | TRBJ1-6 | TRBV6-2/TRBV6-3 | -
CASSQGQGQGKNEQYF | TRBJ2-7 | TRBV4-2 | TRBD1
CASSYSPSSSYNEQFF | TRBJ2-1 | TRBV6-5 | -
CASTRGGYSNQPQHF | TRBJ1-5 | TRBV2 | -
CASSPFPGPYEQYF | - | TRBV27 | -
CASIWNVKTYNEQFF | TRBJ2-1 | TRBV5-6 | -
CSARDGRGSDTQYF | TRBJ2-3 | TRBV20-1 | -